The 17 T cell receptor beta chains below come from one sample, sequenced in a study of blood T cell repertoires in COVID-19. TCRdb keeps only in-frame clones here, not all; method: immunoSEQ multiplex PCR. This sample has 120,000 to 150,000 clones, with 87% found just once. Sequenced input: PBMCs or T cells enriched from blood (not recorded which). These receptors all come from a woman aged 40-49 years who had been exposed to COVID-19.

This clone was seen only once. The rearrangement joins TRBV25-1 to TRBJ2-1, with TRBD2 matching 12 bases. Germline assignment: CDR1 MGHDK and CDR2 SYGVNS. The CDR3 has 16 residues. V shed 3 bases, J shed 7 bases, and the junction held 7 bases outside the gene matches. Written as DNA, the CDR3 is TGTGCCAGCAGTGATGATAGGACTAGCGGGATTAATGAGCAGTTCTTC. This encodes CASSDDRTSGINEQFF.

This clone showed up just a few times. V gene TRBV6-2 or TRBV6-3 combines with J gene TRBJ1-1; TRBD1 might be the D (5 bases). This CDR3 has 14 residues. Trimming left V 0 bases short and J 4 bases short, with 9 bases between. CDR1 is MNHEY, CDR2 SVGEGT, per germline. Here the CDR3 DNA reads TGTGCCAGCAGTTACTCGGGGGGGGGCACTGAAGCTTTCTTT. It specifies CASSYSGGGTEAFF.

The J gene is TRBJ2-1, the V gene TRBV5-4; perhaps TRBD2 as D (6 bases). Germline CDR1 and CDR2: SGHNT and YYREEE (reference sequence). V shed 4 bases and J shed 0 bases, with 14 bases lying between them. The CDR3 sequence is 16 residues long. CDR3 nucleotide sequence: TGTGCCAGCAGCCGGGACTCCCCTAGCTCCTACAATGAGCAGTTCTTC. The encoded protein is CASSRDSPSSYNEQFF.

The chain joins TRBV28 to TRBJ1-2; 7 bases are shared with TRBD1. The CDR3 is made up of 13 amino acids. The germline gives CDR1 MDHEN, CDR2 SYDVKM. J gave up 4 bases and V 6 bases, and 5 bases lay outside the gene matches. The CDR3 reads CASRGDSGYGYTF. DNA of the CDR3: TGTGCCAGCAGGGGGGACAGTGGCTATGGCTACACCTTC.

The rearrangement uses TRBV29-1 and TRBJ2-3; D is unclear. From germline, CDR1 is SQVTM and CDR2 ANQGSEA. The CDR3 has 13 residues. V lost 3 bases, J lost 1 base, and 8 bases lay in between. As DNA, the CDR3 is TGCAGCGTTGAGGTGGGCGGCACAGATACGCAGTATTTT. Encoded protein: CSVEVGGTDTQYF.

The J gene is TRBJ1-2, the V gene TRBV29-1; 11 positions agree with TRBD1. CDR3 length: 13 amino acids. Germline CDR1 SQVTM, CDR2 ANQGSEA. Unmatched junction bases numbered 5, after V lost 7 bases and J lost 4 bases. The CDR3, as DNA: TGCAGCGGATGGACAGGGGGCCCCTATGGCTACACCTTC. Encoded protein: CSGWTGGPYGYTF.

The chain recombines TRBV27 with TRBJ1-5; TRBD1 matches at 8 bases. The CDR3 is made up of 15 amino acids. Germline V gene sequence: CDR1 MNHEY, CDR2 SMNVEV (reference sequence). The V gene end was trimmed by 6 bases and the J gene end by 7 bases; junction bases not matched to a gene: 11. CDR3: CASRQTGVSRQPQHF. The CDR3 DNA reads TGTGCCAGCAGGCAGACAGGGGTCTCGAGGCAGCCCCAGCATTTT.

The V call is TRBV10-2, the J call TRBJ2-7, with D perhaps matching TRBD2 (5 bases). In germline, CDR1 is WSHSY, CDR2 SAAADI. This CDR3 region has 14 residues. The V and J ends lost 5 bases and 2 bases respectively, with 13 bases between them. In DNA form, the CDR3 reads TGCGCCAGCAGTTGGGAGCGGCATACCTACGAGCAGTACTTC. Its protein is CASSWERHTYEQYF.

This chain uses TRBV3-1 (or the pseudogene TRBV3-2) with TRBJ1-1; D is perhaps TRBD1 (5 bases). Germline-derived CDR1 and CDR2 are LGHDT and YNNKEL (reference sequence). The V gene lost 0 bases and the J gene lost 2 bases, with 10 bases spanning the gap. The CDR3 is 15 amino acids. CDR3 in amino acids: CASSQEPTANTEAFF. In DNA, the CDR3 is TGTGCCAGCAGCCAAGAGCCGACAGCAAACACTGAAGCTTTCTTT.

The chain combines TRBV12-5 with TRBJ1-5, with TRBD1 as a possible D gene (5 bases). CDR1 and CDR2 (germline): LGHNT, FRNRAP. The CDR3 consists of 14 residues. V dropped 1 base and J dropped 2 bases, with 6 bases sitting between them. This CDR3 is CASGLEQGNQPQHF. The CDR3 DNA reads TGTGCTAGTGGTTTGGAACAGGGCAATCAGCCCCAGCATTTT.

The chain has TRBV29-1 and TRBJ1-2; D remains unclear. Per the germline V gene, CDR1 is SQVTM and CDR2 is ANQGSEA. The CDR3 sequence is 14 residues long. Trimming cost V 3 bases and J 4 bases, with 15 bases left between them. CDR3 in DNA: TGCAGCGTTGAGAGAGGGCAGACCGCCTATGGCTACACCTTC. Amino acids: CSVERGQTAYGYTF. The whole variable domain, filled in from reference TRBV29-1 and TRBJ1-2, reads SAVISQKPSRDICQRGTSLTIQCQVDSQVTMMFWYRQQPGQSLTLIATANQGSEATYESGFVIDKFPISRPNLTFSTLTVSNMSPEDSSIYLCSVERGQTAYGYTFGSGTRLTVV.

This clone was seen once. The chain joins TRBV6-4 to TRBJ2-1; maybe TRBD2 (6 bases). CDR1 is MRHNA, CDR2 SNTAGT, per germline. This CDR3 spans 15 amino acids. Trimming left V 3 bases short and J 6 bases short, with 15 bases between. This CDR3 is CASSEYAGSGNEQFF. CDR3 DNA sequence: TGTGCCAGCAGTGAGTATGCGGGATCAGGCAATGAGCAGTTCTTC.

The chain employs TRBV5-1 and TRBJ2-7, with D possibly matching TRBD1 (6 bases). The V end lost 5 bases, the J end lost 7 bases, and 19 bases lay between the germline ends. The CDR3 loop spans 14 amino acids. Germline V CDR1 and CDR2: SGHRS, YFSETQ. The CDR3 here is CASRSGGRGGEQYF. CDR3 sequence (DNA): TGCGCCAGCAGATCGGGTGGCCGAGGGGGTGAGCAGTACTTC.

The gene calls are TRBV11-2 and TRBJ1-5; TRBD1 matches 9 bases. Germline CDR1 SGHAT, CDR2 FQNNGV. V dropped 5 bases and J dropped 5; count of bases not matched to a gene: 7. CDR3 length equals 15 residues. CDR3 DNA: TGTGCCAGCAGCGGGGGGACAGGGTTCGATCAGCCCCAGCATTTT. Amino acids: CASSGGTGFDQPQHF. The complete variable domain, with remaining parts taken from reference TRBV11-2 and TRBJ1-5, reads EAGVAQSPRYKIIEKRQSVAFWCNPISGHATLYWYQQILGQGPKLLIQFQNNGVVDDSQLPKDRFSAERLKGVDSTLKIQPAKLEDSAVYLCASSGGTGFDQPQHFGDGTRLSIL.

CDR3 nucleotide sequence: TGTGCCAGCAGTCCTAACAGGGGAGAGAACACTGAAGCTTTCTTT. Translation gives CASSPNRGENTEAFF. The chain is built from TRBV28 and TRBJ1-1, with 7 nucleotides matching TRBD1. The CDR3 spans 15 residues. J was trimmed by 1 base and V by 5 bases; bases with no gene match: 7. CDR1 is MDHEN and CDR2 is SYDVKM in the germline V gene. The full variable domain, completed using reference TRBV28 and TRBJ1-1, is DVKVTQSSRYLVKRTGEKVFLECVQDMDHENMFWYRQDPGLGLRLIYFSYDVKMKEKGDIPEGYSVSREKKERFSLILESASTNQTSMYLCASSPNRGENTEAFFGQGTRLTVV.

This clone was found once. V usage is TRBV28 and J usage is TRBJ2-3, with TRBD1 matching 9 bases. Per germline, CDR1 MDHEN and CDR2 SYDVKM. J lost 4 bases, V lost 5 bases, and 7 bases had no gene match. The CDR3 length is 15 residues. The DNA of the CDR3 is TGTGCCAGCAGTCTCCGGGACAGGGCCCCAGATACGCAGTATTTT. It codes for CASSLRDRAPDTQYF.

The chain recombines TRBV27 with TRBJ2-1; TRBD2 matches 8 bases. This CDR3 is built from 15 residues. V was clipped by 5 bases and J by 0 bases; unmatched bases: 3. Germline assignment: CDR1 MNHEY and CDR2 SMNVEV (reference sequence). CDR3 protein: CASSLSGNSYNEQFF. In DNA form, the CDR3 reads TGTGCCAGCAGTCTTAGCGGGAACTCCTACAATGAGCAGTTCTTC.